The 27 T cell receptor beta chains reported below all come from one sample, sequenced in a study of shared clonotypes between healthy human individuals. The protocol was immunoSEQ multiplex PCR, while the TCRdb copy is restricted to in-frame clones and leaves out a portion. The sample carries nearly 2 million clones, about 95% recorded once. Naive CD8 isolation took CD45RO-negative cells positively selected for CCR7 and excluded terminally differentiated effector memory CD45RA+ cells. Sequenced sample: naive CD8+ T cells sorted from blood. Source of these receptors: a man younger than 35 in good health.

This clone was seen once. The chain carries TRBV4-1 and TRBJ2-2; TRBD1 matches at 8 bases. V shed 2 bases, J shed 3 bases, and the junction held 5 bases outside the gene matches. The germline CDR1 and CDR2 sequences are MGHRA and YSYEKL. The CDR3 is 16 amino acids. This CDR3 reads CASSQIRGLHTGELFF. Here the CDR3 DNA reads TGCGCCAGCAGCCAAATCAGGGGGCTACACACCGGGGAGCTGTTTTTT.

The rearrangement links TRBV7-9 to TRBJ1-1, with a weak D call TRBD1 (6 bases). The CDR3 spans 15 residues. V lost 5 bases and J 10 bases, leaving 23 bases between the germline ends. Germline CDR1 and CDR2: SEHNR and FQNEAQ (reference sequence). The CDR3 DNA reads TGTGCCAGCAGCCCCCCTGGGGGGCCGCCCTTCCCAGCTTTCTTT. This gives the protein CASSPPGGPPFPAFF.

This clone came up once. The chain employs TRBV5-3 and TRBJ1-5; D is unresolved. TRBV5-3 is an open reading frame, and its role is uncertain. Trimming stripped 0 bases from V and 3 bases from J, with 13 bases between. This CDR3 contains 16 residues. CDR3: CARSLEGYSNNQPQHF. The CDR3 DNA reads as TGTGCCAGAAGCTTGGAGGGATACAGTAACAATCAGCCCCAGCATTTT.

Notes on this clone: Additional DNA sequences in this sample encode the identical CDR3. The chain joins TRBV5-4 to TRBJ2-7; D perhaps matches TRBD2 (6 bases). Germline V gives CDR1 SGHNT, CDR2 YYREEE (reference sequence). V lost 5 bases, J lost 2 bases, and 14 bases lay in between. This CDR3 comprises 14 residues. CDR3 in DNA: TGTGCCAGCAGTCTCGGGACTGGACCCTACGAGCAGTACTTC. Translation: CASSLGTGPYEQYF.

Only one count was recorded for this clone. This CDR3 is CASSRDNQPQHF. Here the CDR3 DNA reads TGTGCCAGCAGCAGGGACAATCAGCCCCAGCATTTT. The rearrangement uses TRBV7-9 and TRBJ1-5, with no clear D. With 5 bases removed from V and 3 bases from J, the gap between germline ends came to 5 bases. CDR1 is SEHNR, CDR2 FQNEAQ, per germline (reference sequence). CDR3 length: 12 amino acids.

CDR3 amino acids: CASSLLSGRSQETQYF. The CDR3 nucleotides read TGTGCCAGCAGCCTCCTGAGCGGGAGGTCCCAAGAGACCCAGTACTTC. This chain links TRBV7-6 with TRBJ2-5; 9 bases fit TRBD2. CDR3 length: 16 residues. Trimming removed 5 bases from V and 1 base from J; junction bases left unmatched: 8. The germline V gene encodes CDR1 SGHVS and CDR2 FNYEAQ.

A note on this clone: This sample also contains other DNA sequences that code for the same CDR3. The chain joins TRBV7-9 to TRBJ2-2; D gene uncertain. The CDR3 contains 13 residues. V lost 4 bases to trimming and J lost 2 bases, with 5 bases between them. Germline CDR1 is SEHNR and CDR2 is FQNEAQ (reference sequence). The CDR3 nucleotides read TGTGCCAGCAGCTCAACCAACACCGGGGAGCTGTTTTTT. This sequence encodes CASSSTNTGELFF.

The chain is built from TRBV4-1 and TRBJ2-7, with 9 bases fitting TRBD1. Looked up from germline, CDR1 is MGHRA and CDR2 is YSYEKL. This CDR3 region has 16 residues. Unmatched junction bases numbered 12, after V lost 2 bases and J lost 7 bases. Here the CDR3 DNA reads TGCGCCAGCAGCCAATGGCCGGGACAGGGTGAGCAAGAGCAGTACTTC. Translation: CASSQWPGQGEQEQYF.

The gene calls are TRBV5-8 and TRBJ1-1; D not certain. V was pared by 4 bases and J by 0 bases, with 13 bases between. The CDR3 totals 15 residues. Germline lookup yields CDR1 SGHTS and CDR2 YDEGEE. In DNA, the CDR3 is TGTGCCAGCAGCGATTTAACGGTGATGAACACTGAAGCTTTCTTT. Its protein is CASSDLTVMNTEAFF.

This clone was detected many times. The sample contains more than one DNA sequence encoding this CDR3. This rearrangement joins TRBV4-1 to TRBJ2-7, with 10 bases aligning to TRBD1. This CDR3 contains 15 residues. V dropped 3 bases and J dropped 3; count of bases not matched to a gene: 5. The V gene's germline CDR1 is MGHRA and CDR2 YSYEKL. CDR3 protein: CASSHGQGEGYEQYF. Here the CDR3 DNA reads TGCGCCAGCAGCCACGGACAGGGGGAAGGCTACGAGCAGTACTTC.

A note on this clone: This sample includes further DNA sequences coding for the same CDR3. The chain carries TRBV2 and TRBJ2-5; 7 bases match TRBD2. The germline V gene encodes CDR1 SNHLY and CDR2 FYNNEI. This CDR3 has 14 residues. V shed 4 bases, J shed 0 bases, and the junction held 2 bases outside the gene matches. Written as DNA, the CDR3 is TGTGCCAGCAGTGGGGGGGGGTACCAAGAGACCCAGTACTTC. Protein: CASSGGGYQETQYF.

The chain has TRBV11-2 and TRBJ1-2, with D perhaps TRBD1 (6 bases). Germline V gives CDR1 SGHAT, CDR2 FQNNGV. CDR3 size: 16 residues. Deletions cut 1 base from V and 6 bases from J, with 18 bases between. CDR3 DNA: TGTGCCAGCAGCTTAGTTCCAGGGGTGCAGCGGGATGGCTACACCTTC. It yields the protein CASSLVPGVQRDGYTF.

This clone has only one observation. This chain connects TRBV5-5 to TRBJ2-7; D ambiguous. The CDR3 is made up of 15 amino acids. V lost 0 bases to trimming and J lost 1 base, with 11 bases between them. Germline V gives CDR1 SGHKS, CDR2 YYEKEE (reference sequence). The CDR3 sequence: CASSLGQVPSYEQYF. In DNA, the CDR3 is TGTGCCAGCAGCTTGGGGCAGGTCCCATCCTACGAGCAGTACTTC. Full variable domain (remainder filled in from reference TRBV5-5 and TRBJ2-7): DAGVTQSPTHLIKTRGQQVTLRCSPISGHKSVSWYQQVLGQGPQFIFQYYEKEERGRGNFPDRFSARQFPNYSSELNVNALLLGDSALYLCASSLGQVPSYEQYFGPGTRLTVT.

V is TRBV28 and J is TRBJ2-5, with 8 positions matching TRBD1. The CDR3 consists of 15 residues. Germline V CDR1 and CDR2: MDHEN, SYDVKM. V was clipped by 1 base and J by 5 bases; unmatched bases: 6. Here the CDR3 reads CASSLYDRGLETQYF. The CDR3 nucleotides are TGTGCCAGCAGTTTATACGACAGGGGCTTGGAGACCCAGTACTTC.

This clone showed up just once. The chain has TRBV7-9 and TRBJ2-1; a possible D gene is TRBD2 (5 bases). The V gene's germline CDR1 is SEHNR and CDR2 FQNEAQ (reference sequence). Trimming removed 1 base at V and 1 base at J, with 11 bases between. The CDR3 is 16 amino acids. DNA of the CDR3: TGTGCCAGCAGCTTAGACGTCCCGGGGTCCTACAATGAGCAGTTCTTC. This gives the protein CASSLDVPGSYNEQFF.

The V and J genes are TRBV5-8 and TRBJ1-6; D is unclear. V shed 3 bases and J shed 2 bases, with 12 bases lying between them. The length of the CDR3 is 16 residues. Germline CDR1 SGHTS, CDR2 YDEGEE. In DNA form, the CDR3 reads TGTGCCAGCAGCTCTGGACCCAGGACCTATAATTCACCCCTCCACTTT. It translates to CASSSGPRTYNSPLHF.

The gene calls are TRBV5-1 and TRBJ2-2; 11 bases map to TRBD2. The J segment lost 3 bases and the V segment lost 2 bases, leaving 6 bases of the junction unmatched. This CDR3 is 17 amino acids long. Germline CDR1 and CDR2: SGHRS and YFSETQ. CDR3 in amino acids: CASSFASGGLHTGELFF. CDR3 DNA sequence: TGCGCCAGCAGCTTCGCTAGCGGGGGGCTCCACACCGGGGAGCTGTTTTTT.

This clone appeared a single time. This chain connects TRBV2 to TRBJ2-5; D is uncertain. CDR1 SNHLY and CDR2 FYNNEI come from the germline V gene. The CDR3 is 13 residues long. Trimming left V 4 bases short and J 7 bases short, with 13 bases between. The CDR3 is CASSGVGLGTQYF. The CDR3 DNA sequence: TGTGCCAGCAGTGGTGTCGGGCTCGGGACCCAGTACTTC.

The chain recombines TRBV7-9 with TRBJ2-7; TRBD1 matches 7 bases. V trimming: 5 bases; J trimming: 1 base; junction bases outside the gene matches: 5. Germline V CDR1 and CDR2: SEHNR, FQNEAQ (reference sequence). This CDR3 has 14 amino acids. The CDR3 spells CASSRTGPSYEQYF. Written as DNA, the CDR3 is TGTGCCAGCAGCCGGACAGGACCTTCCTACGAGCAGTACTTC. The full variable domain, its missing parts supplied by reference TRBV7-9 and TRBJ2-7, is DTGVSQNPRHKITKRGQNVTFRCDPISEHNRLYWYRQTLGQGPEFLTYFQNEAQLEKSRLLSDRFSAERPKGSFSTLEIQRTEQGDSAMYLCASSRTGPSYEQYFGPGTRLTVT.

The CDR3 sequence is CASSSTDREEEMDYGYTF. CDR3 DNA sequence: TGTGCCAGCAGCTCAACTGACAGGGAGGAAGAAATGGACTATGGCTACACCTTC. This chain connects TRBV7-9 to TRBJ1-2; TRBD1 matches at 7 bases. V gave up 4 bases and J gave up 3 bases; unmatched junction bases: 17. Germline values: CDR1 SEHNR, CDR2 FQNEAQ (reference sequence). The CDR3 has 18 amino acids.

With respect to this clone: Other DNA sequences within the sample encode an identical CDR3. The rearrangement links TRBV5-6 to TRBJ2-7, with D possibly being TRBD2 (6 bases). V was pared by 2 bases and J by 6 bases, with 12 bases between. The germline CDR1 and CDR2 sequences are SGHDT and YYEEEE. CDR3 length equals 13 residues. The CDR3, as DNA: TGTGCCAGCAGCTTTGGGCTGGGGGGCGAGCAGTACTTC. Protein product: CASSFGLGGEQYF.

V usage is TRBV4-1 and J usage is TRBJ1-5; D is undetermined. Germline CDR1 and CDR2: MGHRA and YSYEKL. The CDR3 has 14 residues. V shed 0 bases and J shed 6 bases, with 9 bases lying between them. The CDR3 sequence is CASSQDPSAQPQHF. The CDR3 bases are TGCGCCAGCAGCCAAGATCCCAGTGCTCAGCCCCAGCATTTT.

CDR3 region: CSVESGTGAGEQYF. CDR3 DNA: TGCAGCGTTGAATCCGGGACAGGGGCTGGGGAGCAGTACTTC. The rearrangement joins TRBV29-1 to TRBJ2-7, with TRBD1 matching over 10 bases. CDR3 size: 14 residues. The germline V gene has CDR1 SQVTM and CDR2 ANQGSEA. Trimming cost V 2 bases and J 7 bases; bases outside gene matches: 8.

The J gene is TRBJ1-1, the V gene TRBV11-2; maybe TRBD1 (5 bases). Germline CDR1 is SGHAT and CDR2 is FQNNGV. The V gene lost 6 bases and the J gene lost 1 base, with 24 bases spanning the gap. This CDR3 region has 18 residues. This CDR3 reads CASSLSDRQDPWNTEAFF. The CDR3 DNA reads as TGTGCCAGCAGTCTATCTGACAGACAAGATCCCTGGAACACTGAAGCTTTCTTT. The whole variable domain, filled in from reference TRBV11-2 and TRBJ1-1, reads EAGVAQSPRYKIIEKRQSVAFWCNPISGHATLYWYQQILGQGPKLLIQFQNNGVVDDSQLPKDRFSAERLKGVDSTLKIQPAKLEDSAVYLCASSLSDRQDPWNTEAFFGQGTRLTVV.

The rearrangement joins TRBV5-6 to TRBJ2-1, with D possibly TRBD2 on 6 matching bases. V was cut by 0 bases and J by 5 bases, with 9 bases left in between. CDR3 length: 14 residues. CDR1 and CDR2 (germline): SGHDT, YYEEEE. The CDR3 DNA reads as TGTGCCAGCAGCTTGGCCTGGGAGGACAATGAGCAGTTCTTC. This sequence encodes CASSLAWEDNEQFF.

The chain recombines TRBV29-1 with TRBJ1-1; maybe TRBD1 (5 bases). The length of the CDR3 is 10 residues. Trimming stripped 8 bases from V and 10 bases from J, with 14 bases between. The germline CDR1 and CDR2 sequences are SQVTM and ANQGSEA. The CDR3 coding sequence is TGCAGCTCGGGGGAGGAAGGAGCTTTCTTT. Translated: CSSGEEGAFF.

The V and J genes are TRBV5-5 and TRBJ2-1, with TRBD1 as a possible D gene (6 bases). Germline CDR1 SGHKS, CDR2 YYEKEE (reference sequence). The germline V and J ends were trimmed by 4 bases and 3 bases, with 26 bases remaining between them. The CDR3 sequence is 19 residues long. CDR3 bases: TGTGCCAGCAGCCCAGGATCGGACAGTGAATCCCTACTCTACAATGAGCAGTTCTTC. Translated, it gives CASSPGSDSESLLYNEQFF.